This T cell receptor (beta chain) was identified during a study of T cell clonotyping in hematopoietic cell transplantation. Clones were read by immunoSEQ multiplex PCR, and TCRdb kept only the in-frame ones, dropping some. The sample carries 12,000 to 15,000 clones, around 94% recorded once. About this clone: Its antigen is unidentified.

Study-wide findings and caveats: Pathologically expanded recipient clonotypes increased progressively from day 30 to day 180 as diversity fell. Graft donor and pretransplant recipient Inverse Simpson Index values predicted broader posttransplant TCR diversity. Cells were unsorted, so CD4 and CD8 contributions were not separated.

Blood collection times were about day -28 and days 30, 100, 180 posttransplant. This TCR was sampled from a male patient between 60 and 69 years old who had an allogeneic stem cell transplant from an unrelated donor, so the T cells may come from the graft donor. Some clones in this sample may be carry-over from other donors' samples. Sequencing was performed on PBMCs, taken 30 days after allogeneic stem cell transplant.

The CDR3 DNA reads TGTGCCAGTAGTATGCCCGCAGGGGGCGGGTCCGACACTGAAGCTTTCTTT. Its translation is CASSMPAGGGSDTEAFF. V usage is TRBV19 and J usage is TRBJ1-1; 8 bases match TRBD1. The CDR3 totals 17 residues. In germline, CDR1 is LNHDA, CDR2 SQIVND (reference sequence). V lost 3 bases to trimming and J lost 3 bases; unmatched junction nucleotides: 12.